This note documents a single T cell receptor (beta chain) sequence. No cognate antigen has been identified for it. The sample holds no much larger clone one base away, and base qualities are not on file. The library came from the immunoSEQ multiplex PCR assay. This immuneACCESS table, as held by TCRdb, lists in-frame sequences with V and J called but not all clones. Of the missing ones, under half trace to an unresolved V gene in checked studies; the others have no known cause. This sample is represented by 65,000 to 85,000 clones; just over 90% of them were singletons. The top ten hold around 0.22% of the sample. The sample is drawn from a study of T cell changes during pregnancy in multiple sclerosis (dated by TCRdb to between 2018 and 2021). For the wider study: In women with multiple sclerosis, the researchers looked at how the T cell repertoire shifted as pregnancy progressed.

Per the germline V gene, SGHDT is the CDR1 and YYEEEE is the CDR2. The CDR3 numbers 15 residues from cysteine through phenylalanine. Only the CDR3 region is kept as DNA, spanning 45 bases read in frame from base 1. Clipping removes 4 bases from V and 0 bases from J, with 3 as the unmatched junction base count. Sequencing used CD4+ T cells from peripheral blood mononuclear cells, obtained before pregnancy. The chain is made from TRBV5-6 and TRBJ2-1, and 8 junction bases match TRBD2. The origin of this receptor is a female donor with multiple sclerosis, enrolled in a pregnancy study. The bases read TGTGCCAGCAGCGTAGCGGGGAGCTCCTACAATGAGCAGTTCTTC. Translated, it reads CASSVAGSSYNEQFF.